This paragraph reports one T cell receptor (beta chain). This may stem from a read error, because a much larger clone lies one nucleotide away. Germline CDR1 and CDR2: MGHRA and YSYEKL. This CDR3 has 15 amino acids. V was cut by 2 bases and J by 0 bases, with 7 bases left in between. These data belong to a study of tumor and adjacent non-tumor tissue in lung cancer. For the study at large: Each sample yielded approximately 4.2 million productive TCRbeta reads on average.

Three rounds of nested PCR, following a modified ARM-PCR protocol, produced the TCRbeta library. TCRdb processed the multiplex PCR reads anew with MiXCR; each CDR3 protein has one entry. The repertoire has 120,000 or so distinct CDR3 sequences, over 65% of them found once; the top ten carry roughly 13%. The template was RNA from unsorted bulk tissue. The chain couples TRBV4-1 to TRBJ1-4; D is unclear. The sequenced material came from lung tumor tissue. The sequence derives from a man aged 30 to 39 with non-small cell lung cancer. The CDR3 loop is CASSQLMTTNEKLFF. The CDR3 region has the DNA TGCGCCAGCAGCCAACTCATGACAACTAATGAAAAACTGTTTTTT.